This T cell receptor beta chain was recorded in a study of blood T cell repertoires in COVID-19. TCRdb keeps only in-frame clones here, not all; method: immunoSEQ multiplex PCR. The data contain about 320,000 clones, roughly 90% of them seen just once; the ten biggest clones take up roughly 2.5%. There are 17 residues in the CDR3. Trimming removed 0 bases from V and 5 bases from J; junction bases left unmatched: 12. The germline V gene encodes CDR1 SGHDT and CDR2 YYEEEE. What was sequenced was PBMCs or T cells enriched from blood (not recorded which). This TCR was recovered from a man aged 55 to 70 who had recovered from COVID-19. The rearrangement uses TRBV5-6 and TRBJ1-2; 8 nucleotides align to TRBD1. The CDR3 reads CASSLAGAAGGEYGYTF. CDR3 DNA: TGTGCCAGCAGCTTGGCCGGGGCGGCAGGGGGCGAATATGGCTACACCTTC.